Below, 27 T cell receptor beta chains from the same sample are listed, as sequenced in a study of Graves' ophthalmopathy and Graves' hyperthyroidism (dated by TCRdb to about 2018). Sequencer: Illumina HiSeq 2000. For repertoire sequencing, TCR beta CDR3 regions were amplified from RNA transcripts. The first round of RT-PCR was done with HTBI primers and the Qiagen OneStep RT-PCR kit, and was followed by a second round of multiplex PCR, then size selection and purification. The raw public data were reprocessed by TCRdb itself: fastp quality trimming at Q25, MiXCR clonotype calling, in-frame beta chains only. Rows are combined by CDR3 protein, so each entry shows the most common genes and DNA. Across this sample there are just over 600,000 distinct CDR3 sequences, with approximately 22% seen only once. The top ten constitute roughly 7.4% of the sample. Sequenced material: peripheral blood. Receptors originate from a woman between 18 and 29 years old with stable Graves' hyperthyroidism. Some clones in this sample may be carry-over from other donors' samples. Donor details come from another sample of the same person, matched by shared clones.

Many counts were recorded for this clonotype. The chain's CDR3 is CASRPPRGNTEAFF. CDR3 bases: TGTGCCAGCAGACCCCCGAGGGGGAACACTGAAGCTTTCTTT. The V and J genes are TRBV6-1 and TRBJ1-1, with a weak D call TRBD1 (5 bases). The CDR3 contains 14 residues. Trimming removed 6 bases at V and 1 base at J, with 12 bases between. CDR1 and CDR2 (germline): MNHNS, SASEGT.

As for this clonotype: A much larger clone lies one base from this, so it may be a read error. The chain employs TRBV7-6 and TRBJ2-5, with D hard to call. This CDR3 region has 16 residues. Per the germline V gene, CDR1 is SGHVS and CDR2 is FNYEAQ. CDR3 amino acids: CASSGGQRSYQETKYF. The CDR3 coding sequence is TGTGCCAGCAGCGGCGGCCAGAGGTCGTACCAAGAGACCAAGTACTTC.

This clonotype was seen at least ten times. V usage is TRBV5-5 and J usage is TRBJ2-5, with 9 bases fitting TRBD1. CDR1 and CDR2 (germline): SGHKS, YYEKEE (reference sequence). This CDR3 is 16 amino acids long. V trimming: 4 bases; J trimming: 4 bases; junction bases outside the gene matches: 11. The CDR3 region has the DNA TGTGCCAGCAGCCTAAGGACAGGGGTGTTGACAGAGACCCAGTACTTC. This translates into CASSLRTGVLTETQYF.

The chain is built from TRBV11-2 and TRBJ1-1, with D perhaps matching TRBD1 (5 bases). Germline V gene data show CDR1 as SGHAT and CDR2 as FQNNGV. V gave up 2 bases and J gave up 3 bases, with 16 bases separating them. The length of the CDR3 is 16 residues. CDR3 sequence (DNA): TGTGCCAGCAGCTTAAGGGGACTCGACCTATACACTGAAGCTTTCTTT. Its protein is CASSLRGLDLYTEAFF. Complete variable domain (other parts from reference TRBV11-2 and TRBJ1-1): EAGVAQSPRYKIIEKRQSVAFWCNPISGHATLYWYQQILGQGPKLLIQFQNNGVVDDSQLPKDRFSAERLKGVDSTLKIQPAKLEDSAVYLCASSLRGLDLYTEAFFGQGTRLTVV.

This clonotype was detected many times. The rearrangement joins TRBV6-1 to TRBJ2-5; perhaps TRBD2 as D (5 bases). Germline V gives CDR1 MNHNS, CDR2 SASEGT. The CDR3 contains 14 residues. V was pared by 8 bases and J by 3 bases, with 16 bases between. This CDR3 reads CASGRSWGEETQYF. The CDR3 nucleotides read TGTGCCAGCGGACGGTCCTGGGGAGAAGAGACCCAGTACTTC.

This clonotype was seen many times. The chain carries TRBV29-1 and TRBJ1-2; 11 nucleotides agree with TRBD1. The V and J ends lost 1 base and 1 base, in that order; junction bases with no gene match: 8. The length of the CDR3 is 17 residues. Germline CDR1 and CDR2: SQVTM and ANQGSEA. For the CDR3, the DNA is TGCAGCGTTGAAGCCTCCGGGACAGGGGGAAATAACTATGGCTACACCTTC. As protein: CSVEASGTGGNNYGYTF.

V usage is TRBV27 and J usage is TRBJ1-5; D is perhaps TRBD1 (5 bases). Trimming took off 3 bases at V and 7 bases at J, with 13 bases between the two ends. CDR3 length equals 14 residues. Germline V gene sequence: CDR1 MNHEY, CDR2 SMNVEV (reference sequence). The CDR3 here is CASSLGDAGQPQHF. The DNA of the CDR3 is TGTGCCAGCAGTTTGGGGGACGCAGGCCAGCCCCAGCATTTT.

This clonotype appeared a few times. Here the CDR3 DNA reads TGTGCCTGGAGTGTACAGGGGAAAACTTTCTTT. Protein sequence: CAWSVQGKTFF. V is TRBV30 and J is TRBJ1-1, with 7 nucleotides matching TRBD1. This CDR3 has 11 residues. Trimming removed 0 bases from V and 12 bases from J; junction bases left unmatched: 4. Germline-derived CDR1 and CDR2 are GTSNPN and SVGIG (reference sequence).

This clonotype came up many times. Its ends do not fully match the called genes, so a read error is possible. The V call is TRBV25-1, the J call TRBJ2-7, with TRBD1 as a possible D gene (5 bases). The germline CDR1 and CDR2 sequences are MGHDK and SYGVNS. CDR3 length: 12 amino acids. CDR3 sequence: CASSEGAYEQYF. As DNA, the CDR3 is TGCGCCAGCAGTGAAGGGGCCTACGAGCAGTACTTC.

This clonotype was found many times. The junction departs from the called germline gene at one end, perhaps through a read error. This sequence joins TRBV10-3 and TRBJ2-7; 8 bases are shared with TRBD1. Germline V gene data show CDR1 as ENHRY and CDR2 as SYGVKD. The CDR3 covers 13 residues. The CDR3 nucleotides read TGCGCCATCGGACAGGGAAGCTCCTACGAGCAGTACTTC. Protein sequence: CAIGQGSSYEQYF.

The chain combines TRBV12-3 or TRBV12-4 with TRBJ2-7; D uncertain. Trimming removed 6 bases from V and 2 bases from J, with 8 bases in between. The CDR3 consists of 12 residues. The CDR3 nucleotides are TGTGCCAGCAGCCGCCTGGCCTACGAGCAGTACTTC. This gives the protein CASSRLAYEQYF.

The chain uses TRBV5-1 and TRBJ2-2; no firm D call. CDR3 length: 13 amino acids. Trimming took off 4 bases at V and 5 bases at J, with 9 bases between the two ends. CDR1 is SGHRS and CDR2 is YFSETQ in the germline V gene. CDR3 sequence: CASSVSPTGELFF. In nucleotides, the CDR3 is TGCGCCAGCAGCGTTAGTCCTACCGGGGAGCTGTTTTTT.

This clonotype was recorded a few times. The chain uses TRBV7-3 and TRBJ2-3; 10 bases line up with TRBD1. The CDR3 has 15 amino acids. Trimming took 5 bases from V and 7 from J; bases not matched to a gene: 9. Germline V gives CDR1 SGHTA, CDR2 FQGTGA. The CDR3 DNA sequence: TGTGCCAGCAGCCCACTAGGACAGGGGGATAATACGCAGTATTTT. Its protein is CASSPLGQGDNTQYF.

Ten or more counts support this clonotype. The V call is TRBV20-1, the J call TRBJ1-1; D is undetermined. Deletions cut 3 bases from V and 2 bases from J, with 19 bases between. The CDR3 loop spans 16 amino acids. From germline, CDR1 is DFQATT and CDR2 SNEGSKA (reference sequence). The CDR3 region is CSASPPRHPKNTEAFF. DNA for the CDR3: TGCAGTGCTAGCCCGCCTCGACACCCAAAAAACACTGAAGCTTTCTTT.

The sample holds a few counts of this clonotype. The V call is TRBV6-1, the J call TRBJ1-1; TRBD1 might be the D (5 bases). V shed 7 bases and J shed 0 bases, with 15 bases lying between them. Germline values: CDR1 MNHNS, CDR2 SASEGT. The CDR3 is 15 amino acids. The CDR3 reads CASTDIRGMNTEAFF. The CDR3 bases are TGTGCCAGCACCGACATTCGGGGGATGAACACTGAAGCTTTCTTT.

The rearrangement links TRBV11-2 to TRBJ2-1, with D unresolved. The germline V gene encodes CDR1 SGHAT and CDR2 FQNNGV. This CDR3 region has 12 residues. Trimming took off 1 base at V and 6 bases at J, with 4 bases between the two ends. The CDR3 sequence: CASSLAVNEQFF. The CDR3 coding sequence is TGTGCCAGCAGCTTAGCAGTCAATGAGCAGTTCTTC.

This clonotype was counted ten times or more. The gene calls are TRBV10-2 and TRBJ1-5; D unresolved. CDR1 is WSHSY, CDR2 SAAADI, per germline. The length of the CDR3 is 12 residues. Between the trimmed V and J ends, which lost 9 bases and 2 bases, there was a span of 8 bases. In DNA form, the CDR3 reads TGCGCCAGTTGTATTGGCAATCAGCCCCAGCATTTT. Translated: CASCIGNQPQHF.

The CDR3 loop is CASSLRTPLKGAFF. For the CDR3, the DNA is TGTGCCAGTAGTCTCCGGACTCCCTTAAAGGGGGCTTTCTTT. V is TRBV19 and J is TRBJ1-1; the D gene is possibly TRBD1 (5 bases). Looked up from germline, CDR1 is LNHDA and CDR2 is SQIVND (reference sequence). V was shortened by 5 bases and J by 11 bases, with 21 bases between the two germline ends. This CDR3 contains 14 residues. The full variable domain, completed using reference TRBV19 and TRBJ1-1, is DGGITQSPKYLFRKEGQNVTLSCEQNLNHDAMYWYRQDPGQGLRLIYYSQIVNDFQKGDIAEGYSVSREKKESFPLTVTSAQKNPTAFYLCASSLRTPLKGAFFGQGTRLTVV.

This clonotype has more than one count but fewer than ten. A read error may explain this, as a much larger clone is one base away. The CDR3 loop is CAWSVVPAGPLQETQYF. For the CDR3, the DNA is TGTGCCTGGAGTGTTGTACCAGCGGGACCCCTTCAAGAGACCCAGTACTTC. The rearrangement links TRBV30 to TRBJ2-5; 7 bases map to TRBD2. V shed 0 bases, J shed 2 bases, and the junction held 12 bases outside the gene matches. Germline V lookup: CDR1 GTSNPN, CDR2 SVGIG (reference sequence). The CDR3 contains 17 residues. The whole variable domain, remainder taken from reference TRBV30 and TRBJ2-5, is SQTIHQWPATLVQPVGSPLSLECTVEGTSNPNLYWYRQAAGRGLQLLFYSVGIGQISSEVPQNLSASRPQDRQFILSSKKLLLSDSGFYLCAWSVVPAGPLQETQYFGPGTRLLVL.

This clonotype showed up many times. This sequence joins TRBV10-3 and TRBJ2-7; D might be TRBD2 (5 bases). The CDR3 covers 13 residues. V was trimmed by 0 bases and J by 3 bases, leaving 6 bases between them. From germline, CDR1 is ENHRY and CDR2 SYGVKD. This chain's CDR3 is CAISESGSYEQYF. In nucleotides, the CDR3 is TGTGCCATCAGTGAGTCTGGGAGCTACGAGCAGTACTTC.

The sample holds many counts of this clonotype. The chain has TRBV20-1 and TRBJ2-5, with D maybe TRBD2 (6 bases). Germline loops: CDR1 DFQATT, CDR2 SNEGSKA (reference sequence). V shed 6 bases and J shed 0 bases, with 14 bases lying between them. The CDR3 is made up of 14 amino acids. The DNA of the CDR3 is TGCAGTGCCCCCGGGACTGCGTACCAAGAGACCCAGTACTTC. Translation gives CSAPGTAYQETQYF.

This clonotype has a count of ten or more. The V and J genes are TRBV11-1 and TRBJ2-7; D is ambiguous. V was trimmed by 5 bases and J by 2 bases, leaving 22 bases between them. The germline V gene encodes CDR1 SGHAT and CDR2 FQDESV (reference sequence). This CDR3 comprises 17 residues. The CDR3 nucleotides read TGTGCCAGCAGCCCCACAAAGGGCACAGTCAAAACCTACGAGCAGTACTTC. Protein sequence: CASSPTKGTVKTYEQYF.

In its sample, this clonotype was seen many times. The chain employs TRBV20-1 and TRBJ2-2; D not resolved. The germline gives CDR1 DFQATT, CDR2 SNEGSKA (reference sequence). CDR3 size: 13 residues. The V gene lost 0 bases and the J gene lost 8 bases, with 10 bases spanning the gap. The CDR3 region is CSARDLIGGELFF. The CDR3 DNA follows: TGCAGTGCTAGAGATCTCATAGGAGGGGAGCTGTTTTTT.

The CDR3 DNA reads as TGCAGTGTGTCTGGACAATTGGGACAGCAAGAGACCCAGTACTTC. It yields the protein CSVSGQLGQQETQYF. The chain joins TRBV20-1 to TRBJ2-5; 7 bases fit TRBD1. The germline V gene has CDR1 DFQATT and CDR2 SNEGSKA (reference sequence). The V and J ends lost 7 bases and 2 bases, in that order; junction bases with no gene match: 13. The CDR3 loop spans 15 amino acids.

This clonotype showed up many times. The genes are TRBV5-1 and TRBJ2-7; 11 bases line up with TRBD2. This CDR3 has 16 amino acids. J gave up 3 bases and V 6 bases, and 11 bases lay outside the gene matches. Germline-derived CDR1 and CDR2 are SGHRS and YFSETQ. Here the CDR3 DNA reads TGCGCCAGCAATGGCCAGACCGGGACTAGCGGCTACGAGCAGTACTTC. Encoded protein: CASNGQTGTSGYEQYF.

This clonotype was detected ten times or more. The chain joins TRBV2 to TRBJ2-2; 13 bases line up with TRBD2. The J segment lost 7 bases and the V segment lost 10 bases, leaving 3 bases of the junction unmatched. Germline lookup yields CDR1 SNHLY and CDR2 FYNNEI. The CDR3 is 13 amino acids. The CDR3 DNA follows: TGTGCCACACTAGCGGGGGGGCGCGGGGAGCTGTTTTTT. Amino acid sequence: CATLAGGRGELFF.

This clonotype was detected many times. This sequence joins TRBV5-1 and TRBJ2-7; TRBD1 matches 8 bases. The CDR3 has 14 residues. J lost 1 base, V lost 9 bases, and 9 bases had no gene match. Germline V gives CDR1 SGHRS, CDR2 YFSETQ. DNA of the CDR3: TGCGCCACCAGACCGGACAGGGAGTCCTACGAGCAGTACTTC. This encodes CATRPDRESYEQYF.